Shown below are 27 T cell receptor beta chains from a single sample sequenced in a study of T-cell memory formation after mild COVID-19. TCRdb ran MiXCR on the 5' RACE reads and lists one entry per CDR3 protein. The data contain around 300,000 distinct CDR3 sequences, around 13% of them seen just once; the ten biggest clones take up 20% to 25%. Sequencing was done on a sample of PBMCs or a T cell subset sorted from them (not recorded which). The receptors were gathered from a man aged 18 to 29 who had mild COVID-19 (a few samples of this study predate the infection). Cell type and time point are not known.

This clonotype has at least ten counts. The genes are TRBV6-2 or TRBV6-3 and TRBJ2-2; D ambiguous. The germline CDR1 and CDR2 sequences are MNHEY and SVGEGT. The CDR3 is 13 amino acids. V shed 2 bases and J shed 5 bases, with 6 bases lying between them. CDR3 sequence (DNA): TGTGCCAGCAGTTACGGTTCGACCGGGGAGCTGTTTTTT. Translating it yields CASSYGSTGELFF.

This clonotype was seen a few times. The chain joins TRBV6-2 or TRBV6-3 to TRBJ2-5; a possible D gene is TRBD1 (6 bases). This CDR3 is 14 amino acids long. Trimming removed 6 bases at V and 1 base at J, with 12 bases between. CDR1 and CDR2 from the germline V gene are MNHEY and SVGEGT. The CDR3 loop reads CASRKWTVQETQYF. The DNA for the CDR3 is TGTGCCAGCAGAAAATGGACAGTCCAAGAGACCCAGTACTTC.

V gene TRBV18 combines with J gene TRBJ2-1; D possibly corresponds to TRBD2 (5 bases). Germline V gene lookup returns CDR1 KGHSH and CDR2 LQKENI. This CDR3 has 17 residues. V shed 1 base and J shed 0 bases, with 13 bases lying between them. In DNA form, the CDR3 reads TGTGCCAGCTCACCACACGGGGTTCAATTCTCCTACAATGAGCAGTTCTTC. Encoded protein: CASSPHGVQFSYNEQFF.

This clonotype was observed many times. The chain joins TRBV5-1 to TRBJ2-4, with 7 bases fitting TRBD2. J gave up 7 bases and V 0 bases, and 13 bases lay outside the gene matches. CDR1 is SGHRS, CDR2 YFSETQ, per germline. The CDR3 runs to 17 residues. CDR3 DNA: TGCGCCAGCAGCTTGGCCCTTTCCGGGACGCGGGGGAACATTCAGTACTTC. It codes for CASSLALSGTRGNIQYF.

The chain combines TRBV28 with TRBJ2-1; 10 nucleotides line up with TRBD2. The CDR3 is 15 amino acids. Unmatched junction bases numbered 4, after V lost 3 bases and J lost 5 bases. Germline loops: CDR1 MDHEN, CDR2 SYDVKM. The chain's CDR3 is CASSFTSGVHNEQFF. CDR3 DNA: TGTGCCAGCAGTTTTACTAGCGGGGTTCACAATGAGCAGTTCTTC.

The chain recombines TRBV6-4 with TRBJ2-3, with D perhaps matching TRBD1 or TRBD2 (6 bases each). The CDR3 length is 15 residues. The germline V and J ends were trimmed by 2 bases and 2 bases, with 11 bases remaining between them. The germline V gene encodes CDR1 MRHNA and CDR2 SNTAGT. This chain's CDR3 is CASSDNGGATDTQYF. CDR3 coding DNA: TGTGCCAGCAGTGACAACGGGGGCGCCACAGATACGCAGTATTTT.

The rearrangement links TRBV7-2 to TRBJ2-3; a weak D match, TRBD2 (6 bases). The CDR3 loop spans 13 amino acids. V was clipped by 5 bases and J by 7 bases, with 13 bases between them. The germline CDR1 and CDR2 sequences are SGHTA and FQGNSA. CDR3 DNA: TGTGCCAGCAGCCAAAGGCGGGAAAATACGCAGTATTTT. This codes for CASSQRRENTQYF.

This clonotype showed up just a few times. The J gene is TRBJ2-7, the V gene TRBV7-3; D unclear. Germline assignment: CDR1 SGHTA and CDR2 FQGTGA. V was shortened by 4 bases and J by 6 bases, with 10 bases between the two germline ends. The CDR3 length is 12 residues. CDR3 sequence (DNA): TGTGCCAGCAGCTACCTTGACCGCGAGCAGTACTTC. This gives the protein CASSYLDREQYF.

The CDR3 reads CASRTGTVVSPLHF. In nucleotides, the CDR3 is TGTGCCAGCCGTACCGGGACAGTGGTCTCACCCCTCCACTTT. The chain joins TRBV7-8 to TRBJ1-6, with 7 bases matching TRBD1. Germline loops: CDR1 SGHVS, CDR2 FQNEAQ. V shed 8 bases, J shed 10 bases, and the junction held 11 bases outside the gene matches. CDR3 length: 14 residues.

This chain's CDR3 is CASSEVGVAEISTDTQYF. The CDR3, as DNA: TGTGCCAGCAGTGAGGTCGGGGTTGCGGAGATAAGCACAGATACGCAGTATTTT. This chain links TRBV25-1 with TRBJ2-3; D possibly corresponds to TRBD2 (5 bases). Germline CDR1 reads MGHDK; CDR2 reads SYGVNS. The CDR3 runs 18 residues. Between the trimmed V and J ends, which lost 3 bases and 0 bases, there was a span of 19 bases.

The CDR3 DNA reads TGTGCCAGCAGTTTAATTAGCACCGGGGAGCTGTTTTTT. Translating gives CASSLISTGELFF. The chain has TRBV12-3 or TRBV12-4 and TRBJ2-2; D is undetermined. The CDR3 totals 13 residues. V was trimmed by 2 bases and J by 4 bases, leaving 5 bases between them.

The sample holds a few counts of this clonotype. J is TRBJ2-5 and V is TRBV5-1, with 10 positions matching TRBD2. J gave up 3 bases and V 3 bases, and 2 bases lay outside the gene matches. The CDR3 loop spans 14 amino acids. Germline V CDR1 and CDR2: SGHRS, YFSETQ. CDR3 DNA: TGCGCCAGCAGCTCTAGCGGGGGAGAAGAGACCCAGTACTTC. Translation: CASSSSGGEETQYF.

This clonotype was found many times. The rearrangement links TRBV5-5 to TRBJ2-7; a possible D gene is TRBD2 (5 bases). Trimming took off 4 bases at V and 2 bases at J, with 16 bases between the two ends. Germline V lookup: CDR1 SGHKS, CDR2 YYEKEE (reference sequence). The CDR3 consists of 15 residues. As DNA, the CDR3 is TGTGCCAGCAGCATGATTACGTCCGGGACCTACGAGCAGTACTTC. Residues: CASSMITSGTYEQYF.

The chain links TRBV5-1 to TRBJ1-2, with 7 bases identical to TRBD1. The CDR3 is 14 amino acids. V shed 4 bases and J 6 bases; nucleotides not matched to a gene: 9. Germline CDR1 is SGHRS and CDR2 is YFSETQ. CDR3 DNA: TGCGCCAGCAGCCGGGACAGCGGAGTAGATGGCTACACCTTC. Translating gives CASSRDSGVDGYTF.

In nucleotides, the CDR3 is TGTGCCACCAGTGATTTTGGGCGGAGCTCCTACAATGAGCAGTTCTTC. Its translation is CATSDFGRSSYNEQFF. The chain uses TRBV24-1 and TRBJ2-1; D remains unclear. V was shortened by 1 base and J by 0 bases, with 9 bases between the two germline ends. Germline V lookup: CDR1 KGHDR, CDR2 SFDVKD. This CDR3 has 16 residues.

A few counts support this clonotype. The V and J genes are TRBV12-3 or TRBV12-4 and TRBJ2-6; D is perhaps TRBD1 (6 bases). Between the trimmed V and J ends, which lost 6 bases and 0 bases, there was a span of 15 bases. The CDR3 is 17 residues long. The CDR3 spells CASSSRRGGSGANVLTF. CDR3 nucleotide sequence: TGTGCCAGCAGCTCACGCAGGGGCGGCTCTGGGGCCAACGTCCTGACTTTC.

This clonotype has ten or more counts. CDR3 DNA sequence: TGTGCCAGCAGCTTGGACCGACAGCCCTCCTACAATGAGCAGTTCTTC. It translates to CASSLDRQPSYNEQFF. V gene TRBV5-6 combines with J gene TRBJ2-1, with D possibly being TRBD1 (5 bases). V gave up 0 bases and J gave up 0 bases, with 10 bases separating them. This CDR3 is 16 amino acids long. CDR1 and CDR2 from the germline V gene are SGHDT and YYEEEE.

This clonotype was observed a few times. In DNA form, the CDR3 reads TGTGCCAGCAGGGTAGGGGGGCCGGTGAACATTCAGTACTTC. It translates to CASRVGGPVNIQYF. This chain connects TRBV12-3 or TRBV12-4 to TRBJ2-4, with D possibly called TRBD1 or TRBD2 (6 bases each). V was clipped by 6 bases and J by 7 bases, with 16 bases between them. This CDR3 has 14 amino acids.

The genes are TRBV7-2 and TRBJ2-3; D is ambiguous. Germline V gene sequence: CDR1 SGHTA, CDR2 FQGNSA. Trimming took off 0 bases at V and 0 bases at J, with 13 bases between the two ends. The CDR3 runs to 17 residues. The DNA for the CDR3 is TGTGCCAGCAGCTTAGCACCCTCCTCCCTTAGCACAGATACGCAGTATTTT. This encodes CASSLAPSSLSTDTQYF. Supplemented by reference TRBV7-2 and TRBJ2-3, the full variable domain reads GAGVSQSPSNKVTEKGKDVELRCDPISGHTALYWYRQSLGQGLEFLIYFQGNSAPDKSGLPSDRFSAERTGGSVSTLTIQRTQQEDSAVYLCASSLAPSSLSTDTQYFGPGTRLTVL.

This chain links TRBV12-3 or TRBV12-4 with TRBJ2-7; D gene uncertain. V dropped 1 base and J dropped 3 bases, with 13 bases sitting between them. The CDR3 consists of 15 residues. The CDR3 DNA sequence: TGTGCCAGCAGTTTAGGGGGTTCCTTCGACTACGAGCAGTACTTC. Its translation: CASSLGGSFDYEQYF.

The sample holds many counts of this clonotype. This chain links TRBV5-1 with TRBJ1-1, with a weak D call TRBD1 (5 bases). The CDR3 consists of 13 residues. Germline V gives CDR1 SGHRS, CDR2 YFSETQ. V was trimmed by 1 base and J by 3 bases, leaving 7 bases between them. The CDR3 reads CASSLKQDTEAFF. In nucleotides, the CDR3 is TGCGCCAGCAGCTTGAAACAGGACACTGAAGCTTTCTTT. The whole variable domain, remainder taken from reference TRBV5-1 and TRBJ1-1, is KAGVTQTPRYLIKTRGQQVTLSCSPISGHRSVSWYQQTPGQGLQFLFEYFSETQRNKGNFPGRFSGRQFSNSRSEMNVSTLELGDSALYLCASSLKQDTEAFFGQGTRLTVV.

This chain joins TRBV5-1 and TRBJ1-2; TRBD1 matches 7 bases. V lost 4 bases and J lost 6; bases outside the gene matches: 9. Germline V gene data show CDR1 as SGHRS and CDR2 as YFSETQ. The CDR3 has 14 residues. In DNA form, the CDR3 reads TGCGCCAGCAGCCCCGCGACAGGGCCCCATGGCTACACCTTC. Translation gives CASSPATGPHGYTF.

This chain's CDR3 is CSARDRGDTQYF. As DNA, the CDR3 is TGCAGTGCTAGAGACAGGGGAGATACGCAGTATTTT. The rearrangement joins TRBV20-1 to TRBJ2-3, with a possible D match to TRBD1 (6 bases). Trimming left V 0 bases short and J 5 bases short, with 6 bases between. The CDR3 is made up of 12 amino acids. Per the germline V gene, CDR1 is DFQATT and CDR2 is SNEGSKA (reference sequence).

This chain connects TRBV18 to TRBJ2-7; the D call may be TRBD1 or TRBD2 (5 bases each). The V gene lost 0 bases and the J gene lost 3 bases, with 12 bases spanning the gap. The CDR3 runs 15 residues. Per germline, CDR1 KGHSH and CDR2 LQKENI. The CDR3 sequence is CASSPPSGTFYEQYF. For the CDR3, the DNA is TGTGCCAGCTCACCACCGTCAGGGACCTTCTACGAGCAGTACTTC.

This clonotype came up a few times. This chain joins TRBV20-1 and TRBJ2-7; D gene uncertain. Germline CDR1 reads DFQATT; CDR2 reads SNEGSKA (reference sequence). This CDR3 region has 11 residues. Trimming removed 0 bases from V and 4 bases from J, with 4 bases in between. CDR3 sequence: CSARDMYEQYF. The CDR3 DNA reads as TGCAGTGCTAGAGATATGTACGAGCAGTACTTC.

This chain links TRBV29-1 with TRBJ1-2; D is unresolved. The CDR3 is 13 amino acids. Germline V gene lookup returns CDR1 SQVTM and CDR2 ANQGSEA. V was trimmed by 3 bases and J by 4 bases, leaving 12 bases between them. The CDR3 protein is CSVDRTGSYGYTF. The CDR3 DNA sequence: TGCAGCGTTGACAGGACCGGGTCCTATGGCTACACCTTC.

This clonotype was seen repeatedly, ten times or more. The chain has TRBV6-5 and TRBJ2-5; TRBD2 is a possible D gene (5 bases). This CDR3 region has 14 residues. Germline CDR1 MNHEY, CDR2 SVGAGI. Trimming stripped 5 bases from V and 5 bases from J, with 15 bases between. Written as DNA, the CDR3 is TGTGCCAGCAGTCGATGGGGAGTAAGGGAGACCCAGTACTTC. This sequence encodes CASSRWGVRETQYF.